A single sample is the source of the 2 T cell receptor beta chains below, sequenced in a study of cytomegalovirus exposure and HLA in healthy donors. The assay was immunoSEQ multiplex PCR, and TCRdb's table has in-frame clones only and misses some. Among 150,000 to 200,000 clones listed, about 81% were seen once. The sequenced sample consisted of PBMCs. These receptors originate from a woman in her twenties or thirties in good health and CMV-seronegative.

V usage is TRBV7-9 and J usage is TRBJ1-5, with 10 bases fitting TRBD1. The CDR3 has 16 amino acids. The germline V gene encodes CDR1 SEHNR and CDR2 FQNEAQ (reference sequence). The J segment lost 4 bases and the V segment lost 2 bases, leaving 5 bases of the junction unmatched. The CDR3 sequence is CASSLTTGQGNQPQHF. CDR3 coding DNA: TGTGCCAGCAGCTTAACAACGGGACAGGGGAATCAGCCCCAGCATTTT.

This chain's CDR3 is CASSEFEGGGNTIYF. DNA for the CDR3: TGTGCCAGCAGTGAATTCGAGGGAGGCGGAAACACCATATATTTT. J is TRBJ1-3 and V is TRBV25-1; D unresolved. With 1 base removed from V and 4 bases from J, the gap between germline ends came to 11 bases. CDR1 and CDR2 (germline): MGHDK, SYGVNS. This CDR3 has 15 residues.